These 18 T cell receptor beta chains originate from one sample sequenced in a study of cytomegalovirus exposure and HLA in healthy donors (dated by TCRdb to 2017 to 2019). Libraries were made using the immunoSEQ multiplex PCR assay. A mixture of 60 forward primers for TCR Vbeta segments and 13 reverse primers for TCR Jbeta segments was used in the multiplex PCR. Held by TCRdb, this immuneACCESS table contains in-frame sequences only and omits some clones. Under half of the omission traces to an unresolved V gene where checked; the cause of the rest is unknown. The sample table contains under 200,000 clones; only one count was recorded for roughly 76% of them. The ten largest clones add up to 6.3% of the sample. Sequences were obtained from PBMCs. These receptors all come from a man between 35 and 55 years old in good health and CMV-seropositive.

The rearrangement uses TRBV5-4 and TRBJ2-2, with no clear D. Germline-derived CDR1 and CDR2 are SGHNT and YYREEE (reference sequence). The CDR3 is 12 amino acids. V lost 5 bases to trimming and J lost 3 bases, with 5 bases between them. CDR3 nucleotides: TGTGCCAGCAGGATAGACACCGGGGAGCTGTTTTTT. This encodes CASRIDTGELFF. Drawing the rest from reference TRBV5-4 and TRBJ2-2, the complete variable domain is ETGVTQSPTHLIKTRGQQVTLRCSSQSGHNTVSWYQQALGQGPQFIFQYYREEENGRGNFPPRFSGLQFPNYSSELNVNALELDDSALYLCASRIDTGELFFGEGSRLTVL.

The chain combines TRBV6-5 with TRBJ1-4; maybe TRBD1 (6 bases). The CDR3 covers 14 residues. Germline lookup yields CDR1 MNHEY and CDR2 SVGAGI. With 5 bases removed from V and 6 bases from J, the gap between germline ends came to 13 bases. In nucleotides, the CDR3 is TGTGCCAGCAGTCACAGGGTTGGGGATGAAAAACTGTTTTTT. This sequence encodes CASSHRVGDEKLFF.

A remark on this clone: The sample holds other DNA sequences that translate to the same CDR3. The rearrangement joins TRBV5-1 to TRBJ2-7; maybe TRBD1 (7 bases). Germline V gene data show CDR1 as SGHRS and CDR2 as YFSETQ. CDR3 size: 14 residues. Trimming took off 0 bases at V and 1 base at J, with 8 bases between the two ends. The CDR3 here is CASSLAGGSYEQYF. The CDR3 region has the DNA TGCGCCAGCAGCTTGGCAGGGGGGTCCTACGAGCAGTACTTC. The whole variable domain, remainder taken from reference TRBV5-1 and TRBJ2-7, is KAGVTQTPRYLIKTRGQQVTLSCSPISGHRSVSWYQQTPGQGLQFLFEYFSETQRNKGNFPGRFSGRQFSNSRSEMNVSTLELGDSALYLCASSLAGGSYEQYFGPGTRLTVT.

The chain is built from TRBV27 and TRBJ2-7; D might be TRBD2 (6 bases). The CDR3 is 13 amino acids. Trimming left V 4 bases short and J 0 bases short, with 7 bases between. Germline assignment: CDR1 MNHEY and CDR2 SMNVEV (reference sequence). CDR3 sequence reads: CASSSGGSYEQYF. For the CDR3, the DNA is TGTGCCAGCAGTTCCGGGGGCTCCTACGAGCAGTACTTC.

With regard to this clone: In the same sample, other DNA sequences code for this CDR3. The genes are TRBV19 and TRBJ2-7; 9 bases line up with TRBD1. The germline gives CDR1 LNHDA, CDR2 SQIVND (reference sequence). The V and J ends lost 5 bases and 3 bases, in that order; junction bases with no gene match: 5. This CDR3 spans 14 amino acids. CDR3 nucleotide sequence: TGTGCCAGTAGTTTACAGGGGGCAGGCTACGAGCAGTACTTC. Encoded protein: CASSLQGAGYEQYF. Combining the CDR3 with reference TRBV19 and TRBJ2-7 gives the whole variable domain DGGITQSPKYLFRKEGQNVTLSCEQNLNHDAMYWYRQDPGQGLRLIYYSQIVNDFQKGDIAEGYSVSREKKESFPLTVTSAQKNPTAFYLCASSLQGAGYEQYFGPGTRLTVT.

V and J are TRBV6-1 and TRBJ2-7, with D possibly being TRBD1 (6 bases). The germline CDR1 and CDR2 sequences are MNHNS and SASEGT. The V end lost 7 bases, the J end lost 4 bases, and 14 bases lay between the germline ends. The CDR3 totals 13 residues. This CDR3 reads CASTPGTKYEQYF. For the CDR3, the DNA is TGTGCCAGCACCCCCGGGACAAAATACGAGCAGTACTTC.

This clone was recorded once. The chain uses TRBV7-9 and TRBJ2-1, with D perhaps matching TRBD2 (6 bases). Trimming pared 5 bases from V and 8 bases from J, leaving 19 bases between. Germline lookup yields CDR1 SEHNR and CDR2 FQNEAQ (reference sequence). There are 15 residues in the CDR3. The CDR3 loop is CASSARDSQWDEQFF. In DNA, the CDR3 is TGTGCCAGCAGCGCACGGGACTCTCAGTGGGATGAGCAGTTCTTC.

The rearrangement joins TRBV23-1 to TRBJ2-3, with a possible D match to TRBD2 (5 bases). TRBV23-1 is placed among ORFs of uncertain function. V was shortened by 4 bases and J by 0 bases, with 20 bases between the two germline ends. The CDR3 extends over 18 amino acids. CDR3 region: CASSPSIRGKSSTDTQYF. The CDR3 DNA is TGCGCCAGCAGTCCGTCCATTCGGGGAAAGTCCAGCACAGATACGCAGTATTTT.

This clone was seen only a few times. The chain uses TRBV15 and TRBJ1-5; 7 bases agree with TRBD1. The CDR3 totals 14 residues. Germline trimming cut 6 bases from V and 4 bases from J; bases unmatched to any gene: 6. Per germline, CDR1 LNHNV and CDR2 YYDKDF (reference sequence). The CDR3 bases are TGTGCCACCAGACAGGGGATATGGAATCAGCCCCAGCATTTT. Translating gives CATRQGIWNQPQHF.

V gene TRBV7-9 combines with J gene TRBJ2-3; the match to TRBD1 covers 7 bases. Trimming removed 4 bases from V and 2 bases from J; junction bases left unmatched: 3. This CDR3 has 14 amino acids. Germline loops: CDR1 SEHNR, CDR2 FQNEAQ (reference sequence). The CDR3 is CASSSRGSTDTQYF. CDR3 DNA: TGTGCCAGCAGCTCCAGGGGGTCCACAGATACGCAGTATTTT.

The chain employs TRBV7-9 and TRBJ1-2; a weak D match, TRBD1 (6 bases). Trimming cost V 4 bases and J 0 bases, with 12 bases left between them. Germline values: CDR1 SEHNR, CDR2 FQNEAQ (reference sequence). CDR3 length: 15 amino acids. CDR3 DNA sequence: TGTGCCAGCAGCTCTCCGGACAGCGCTAACTATGGCTACACCTTC. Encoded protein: CASSSPDSANYGYTF.

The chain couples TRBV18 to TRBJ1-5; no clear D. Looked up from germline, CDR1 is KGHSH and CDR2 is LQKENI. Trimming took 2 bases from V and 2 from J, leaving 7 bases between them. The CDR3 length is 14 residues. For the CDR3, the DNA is TGTGCCAGCTCACCAGAGCGTGGCAATCAGCCCCAGCATTTT. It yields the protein CASSPERGNQPQHF.

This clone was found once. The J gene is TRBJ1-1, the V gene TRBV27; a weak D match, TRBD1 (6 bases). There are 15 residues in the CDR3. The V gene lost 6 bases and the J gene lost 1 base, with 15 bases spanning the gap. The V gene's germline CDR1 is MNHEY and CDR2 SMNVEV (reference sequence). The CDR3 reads CASRTQGGSNTEAFF. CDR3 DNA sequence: TGTGCCAGCAGGACGCAAGGGGGATCGAACACTGAAGCTTTCTTT.

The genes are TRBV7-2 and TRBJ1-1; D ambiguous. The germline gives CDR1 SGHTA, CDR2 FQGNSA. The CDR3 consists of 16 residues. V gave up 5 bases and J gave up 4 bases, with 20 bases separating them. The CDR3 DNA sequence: TGTGCCAGCAGCCCCCTCCGGGGTGGAGTGTCCACTGAAGCTTTCTTT. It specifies CASSPLRGGVSTEAFF.

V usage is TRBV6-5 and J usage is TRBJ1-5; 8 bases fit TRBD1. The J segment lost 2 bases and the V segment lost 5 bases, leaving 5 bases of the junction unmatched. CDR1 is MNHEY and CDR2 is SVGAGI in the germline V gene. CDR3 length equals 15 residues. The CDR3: CASSHGTGGNQPQHF. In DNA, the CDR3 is TGTGCCAGCAGTCACGGGACAGGTGGCAATCAGCCCCAGCATTTT.

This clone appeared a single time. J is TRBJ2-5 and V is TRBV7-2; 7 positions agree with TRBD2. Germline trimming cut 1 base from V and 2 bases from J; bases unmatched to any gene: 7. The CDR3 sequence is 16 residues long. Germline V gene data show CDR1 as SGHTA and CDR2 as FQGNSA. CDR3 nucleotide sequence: TGTGCCAGCAGCTTAGTGGGAGGGACGCCACAAGAGACCCAGTACTTC. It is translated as CASSLVGGTPQETQYF.

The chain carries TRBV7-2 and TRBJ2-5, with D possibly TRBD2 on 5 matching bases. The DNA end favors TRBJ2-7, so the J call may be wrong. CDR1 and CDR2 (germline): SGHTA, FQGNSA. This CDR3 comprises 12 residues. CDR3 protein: CASSLRLAEQYF. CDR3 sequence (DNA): TGTGCCAGCAGCCTACGGCTAGCCGAGCAGTACTTC.

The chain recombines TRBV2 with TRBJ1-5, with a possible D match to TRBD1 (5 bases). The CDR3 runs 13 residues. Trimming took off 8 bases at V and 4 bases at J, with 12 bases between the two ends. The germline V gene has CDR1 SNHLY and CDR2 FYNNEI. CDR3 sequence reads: CASAQGVNQPQHF. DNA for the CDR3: TGTGCCAGCGCCCAGGGTGTGAATCAGCCCCAGCATTTT.